The 24 T cell receptor beta chains below were found in one sample sequenced in a study of EBV T-cell therapy then PD-1 blockade in nasopharyngeal carcinoma. These receptors have no identified antigens. Clones were sequenced by immunoSEQ multiplex PCR, and TCRdb holds only the in-frame ones, with some missing. This sample has around 19,000 clones, with around 84% found just once. Time point here: 266 days after commencement of treatment, after nivolumab therapy. The treatment here: AdE1-LMPpoly-expanded autologous EBV-specific T-cell therapy followed by anti-PD-1 nivolumab. The material was CD8+ T cells from blood, obtained at roughly day 280 from a patient whose treatment included autologous EBV-specific T cells and nivolumab. The receptor set was obtained from a man aged 35 to 55 with nasopharyngeal carcinoma.

The chain recombines TRBV29-1 with TRBJ2-3; D is tentatively TRBD1 or TRBD2 (5 bases each). The V gene lost 6 bases and the J gene lost 4 bases, with 14 bases spanning the gap. Germline CDR1 is SQVTM and CDR2 is ANQGSEA. This CDR3 contains 13 residues. The CDR3 DNA reads TGCAGCGTGGCAGCAGGGAGCGCAGATACGCAGTATTTT. Protein sequence: CSVAAGSADTQYF.

This clone was seen more than once but under ten times. The CDR3 region is CATSAGTPPSSYEQYF. CDR3 nucleotide sequence: TGTGCCACCAGCGCCGGGACGCCTCCGAGCTCCTACGAGCAGTACTTC. The chain employs TRBV15 and TRBJ2-7; D could derive from TRBD1 or TRBD2 (5 bases each). This CDR3 has 16 residues. V was clipped by 5 bases and J by 0 bases, with 17 bases between them. Germline V gene lookup returns CDR1 LNHNV and CDR2 YYDKDF (reference sequence).

This clone came up once. The rearrangement joins TRBV23-1 to TRBJ2-3; D remains unclear. TRBV23-1 is filed as an ORF, its function uncertain. The CDR3 totals 15 residues. V shed 3 bases and J shed 8 bases, with 18 bases lying between them. The chain's CDR3 is CASSQVPARNGTQYF. In DNA, the CDR3 is TGCGCCAGCAGTCAGGTACCTGCCAGGAACGGTACGCAGTATTTT.

This chain connects TRBV14 to TRBJ2-5, with D perhaps given as TRBD1 or TRBD2 (5 bases each). This CDR3 comprises 17 residues. V was clipped by 2 bases and J by 9 bases, with 25 bases between them. Per the germline V gene, CDR1 is SGHDN and CDR2 is FVKESK. As DNA, the CDR3 is TGTGCCAGCAGCCAAACACACGGGACGTCCGGCCAAGGGGCCCAGTACTTC. As protein: CASSQTHGTSGQGAQYF.

The chain couples TRBV27 to TRBJ1-5; the D gene is possibly TRBD1 (6 bases). Germline CDR1 reads MNHEY; CDR2 reads SMNVEV (reference sequence). Trimming shortened V by 4 bases and J by 0 bases, and 22 bases separated the two germline ends. The CDR3 contains 19 residues. The CDR3 sequence is CASSSITGLLSYSNQPQHF. The CDR3 bases are TGTGCCAGCAGTTCCATTACAGGGTTGCTATCATATAGCAATCAGCCCCAGCATTTT.

This clone occurred a few times. This chain links TRBV6-2 or TRBV6-3 with TRBJ1-1; no reliable D call. The CDR3 extends over 14 amino acids. In germline, CDR1 is MNHEY, CDR2 SVGEGT. V was cut by 0 bases and J by 4 bases, with 9 bases left in between. In DNA, the CDR3 is TGTGCCAGCAGTTACTCGACGTTTAGCACTGAAGCTTTCTTT. It translates to CASSYSTFSTEAFF.

The genes are TRBV6-5 and TRBJ2-2, with D possibly matching TRBD2 (5 bases). Trimming cost V 0 bases and J 1 base, with 6 bases left between them. The CDR3 contains 15 residues. The germline CDR1 and CDR2 sequences are MNHEY and SVGAGI. CDR3 bases: TGTGCCAGCAGTTACTCCGAGGGGAACACCGGGGAGCTGTTTTTT. As protein: CASSYSEGNTGELFF.

The chain is built from TRBV24-1 and TRBJ2-1; 9 nucleotides align to TRBD1. V dropped 4 bases and J dropped 1; count of bases not matched to a gene: 4. The CDR3 runs to 16 residues. Per germline, CDR1 KGHDR and CDR2 SFDVKD. The CDR3 loop reads CATSDPGTGSYNEQFF. The CDR3 DNA reads as TGTGCCACCAGTGACCCCGGGACAGGGTCCTACAATGAGCAGTTCTTC.

This chain links TRBV7-2 with TRBJ2-7; 11 positions agree with TRBD2. V shed 1 base and J 9 bases; nucleotides not matched to a gene: 8. CDR1 and CDR2 from the germline V gene are SGHTA and FQGNSA. The CDR3 covers 15 residues. The CDR3 sequence is CASSLVTSGGTRQYF. DNA of the CDR3: TGTGCCAGCAGCTTAGTAACTAGCGGGGGTACTCGGCAGTACTTC.

The chain has TRBV5-4 and TRBJ1-2; tentative D call: TRBD1 (6 bases). The CDR3 totals 14 residues. Trimming left V 0 bases short and J 6 bases short, with 12 bases between. The germline V gene encodes CDR1 SGHNT and CDR2 YYREEE (reference sequence). CDR3 sequence (DNA): TGTGCCAGCAGCTTGGTGGGGTCAGGGGATGGCTACACCTTC. It yields the protein CASSLVGSGDGYTF.

The V and J genes are TRBV27 and TRBJ1-2, with TRBD1 matching 8 bases. CDR3 length equals 14 residues. The germline V gene has CDR1 MNHEY and CDR2 SMNVEV (reference sequence). V trimming: 3 bases; J trimming: 8 bases; junction bases outside the gene matches: 8. The CDR3 region has the DNA TGTGCCAGCAGTTTTTCCCCGACAGGGGACGGCTACACCTTC. It yields the protein CASSFSPTGDGYTF.

This chain connects TRBV2 to TRBJ2-7; D is ambiguous. V was cut by 8 bases and J by 5 bases, with 13 bases left in between. Germline V gives CDR1 SNHLY, CDR2 FYNNEI. The length of the CDR3 is 12 residues. CDR3 DNA sequence: TGTGCCAGCGACTCCCGGTCCGACGAGCAGTACTTC. It specifies CASDSRSDEQYF.

The CDR3 here is CATSTTGESYNEQFF. The CDR3 bases are TGTGCCACCAGCACCACAGGGGAATCCTACAATGAGCAGTTCTTC. J is TRBJ2-1 and V is TRBV15, with 7 bases aligning to TRBD1. Unmatched junction bases numbered 4, after V lost 4 bases and J lost 1 base. This CDR3 contains 15 residues. CDR1 and CDR2 (germline): LNHNV, YYDKDF (reference sequence).

The J gene is TRBJ1-4, the V gene TRBV4-2; no reliable D call. The germline V gene encodes CDR1 LGHNA and CDR2 YNFKEQ. V lost 1 base and J lost 14, with 14 bases in between. CDR3 length: 13 residues. In nucleotides, the CDR3 is TGTGCCAGCAGCCAAGTGCCCTCCAGTGGGCTGTTTTTT. Its protein product is CASSQVPSSGLFF.

The chain links TRBV4-1 to TRBJ1-1, with a possible D match to TRBD1 (6 bases). The germline V gene has CDR1 MGHRA and CDR2 YSYEKL. This CDR3 is 16 amino acids long. V lost 6 bases and J 4 bases, leaving 21 bases between the germline ends. The CDR3 spells CASSPRRGASTTEAFF. CDR3 in DNA: TGCGCCAGCAGTCCAAGACGGGGGGCTTCTACCACTGAAGCTTTCTTT.

The chain links TRBV4-2 to TRBJ2-5; 8 bases are a match to TRBD2. This CDR3 comprises 15 residues. CDR1 LGHNA and CDR2 YNFKEQ come from the germline V gene. The trim removed 0 bases at V and 1 base at J, leaving 1 base unmatched. The CDR3 protein is CASSQDRGGQETQYF. Here the CDR3 DNA reads TGTGCCAGCAGCCAAGACCGGGGGGGCCAAGAGACCCAGTACTTC.

The count of this clone is one. The chain uses TRBV7-2 and TRBJ2-2; no firm D call. V lost 1 base, J lost 8 bases, and 8 bases lay in between. Germline lookup yields CDR1 SGHTA and CDR2 FQGNSA. This CDR3 comprises 13 residues. CDR3 sequence reads: CASSLVGPGELFF. The CDR3 region has the DNA TGTGCCAGCAGCTTAGTCGGGCCGGGGGAGCTGTTTTTT.

This chain joins TRBV5-1 and TRBJ2-3, with D uncertain. This CDR3 contains 16 residues. The ends were cut back, 0 bases at V and 1 base at J, with 12 bases in the middle. Per the germline V gene, CDR1 is SGHRS and CDR2 is YFSETQ. The CDR3 reads CASSLGLRDGTDTQYF. CDR3 nucleotides: TGCGCCAGCAGCTTGGGCCTCCGCGACGGCACAGATACGCAGTATTTT.

This clone was seen more than once but under ten times. This chain links TRBV18 with TRBJ1-3; TRBD1 might be the D (5 bases). The CDR3 sequence is 13 residues long. The ends were cut back, 2 bases at V and 8 bases at J, with 10 bases in the middle. From germline, CDR1 is KGHSH and CDR2 LQKENI. CDR3 DNA: TGTGCCAGCTCACCAGGGGCGGCGGACACCATATATTTT. Translation gives CASSPGAADTIYF.

This clone was seen a single time. The V call is TRBV5-1, the J call TRBJ2-7, with unresolved D. V shed 0 bases and J shed 2 bases, with 15 bases lying between them. The CDR3 totals 16 residues. CDR1 and CDR2 (germline): SGHRS, YFSETQ. The DNA of the CDR3 is TGCGCCAGCAGCTTGGATGCCGCTAGGCCCACCTACGAGCAGTACTTC. Encoded protein: CASSLDAARPTYEQYF.

This chain connects TRBV29-1 to TRBJ2-7; D may be TRBD1 (6 bases). CDR3 size: 11 residues. The germline V and J ends were trimmed by 7 bases and 7 bases, with 14 bases remaining between them. CDR1 is SQVTM, CDR2 ANQGSEA, per germline. The CDR3: CSAIRGGEQYF. The CDR3 bases are TGCAGCGCAATCAGGGGTGGGGAGCAGTACTTC.

The chain joins TRBV6-1 to TRBJ1-5; 8 positions match TRBD1. With 1 base clipped from V and 2 bases from J, the junction kept 4 bases outside the gene matches. The germline V gene has CDR1 MNHNS and CDR2 SASEGT. The CDR3 covers 16 residues. The CDR3 DNA sequence: TGTGCCAGCAGTGAAGAACCAGGGGGCGGCAATCAGCCCCAGCATTTT. Its translation: CASSEEPGGGNQPQHF.

The rearrangement joins TRBV7-9 to TRBJ1-5, with 7 bases fitting TRBD1. The ends lost 5 bases at V and 0 bases at J; junction bases unmatched: 4. This CDR3 region has 15 residues. The germline V gene has CDR1 SEHNR and CDR2 FQNEAQ (reference sequence). CDR3 amino acids: CASSAGTDSNQPQHF. CDR3 sequence (DNA): TGTGCCAGCAGCGCCGGGACAGATAGCAATCAGCCCCAGCATTTT. Supplemented by reference TRBV7-9 and TRBJ1-5, the full variable domain reads DTGVSQNPRHKITKRGQNVTFRCDPISEHNRLYWYRQTLGQGPEFLTYFQNEAQLEKSRLLSDRFSAERPKGSFSTLEIQRTEQGDSAMYLCASSAGTDSNQPQHFGDGTRLSIL.

The chain carries TRBV4-1 and TRBJ2-7; 8 positions agree with TRBD2. CDR1 and CDR2 (germline): MGHRA, YSYEKL. This CDR3 is built from 12 residues. The V gene end was trimmed by 1 base and the J gene end by 13 bases; junction bases not matched to a gene: 6. CDR3 in DNA: TGCGCCAGCAGCCAAGCGGGGGGGGTCCGATACTTC. Protein sequence: CASSQAGGVRYF.